The 17 T cell receptor beta chains below were found in one sample sequenced in a study of cytomegalovirus exposure and HLA in healthy donors. The study ran its PCR with 60 Vbeta and 13 Jbeta primers. Data came from immunoSEQ multiplex PCR; TCRdb stores just in-frame clones and leaves some out. This sample has approximately 100,000 clones, with 70% to 80% found just once. The sequenced sample was PBMCs. These receptors were taken from a female donor in good health and CMV-seropositive.

The rearrangement links TRBV27 to TRBJ2-7, with 9 bases identical to TRBD1. After removal of 2 bases from V and 2 bases from J, the junction contained 4 bases not matched to a gene. CDR3 length: 15 amino acids. Germline V gene sequence: CDR1 MNHEY, CDR2 SMNVEV (reference sequence). The CDR3 is CASSLAGQGPYEQYF. The CDR3 coding sequence is TGTGCCAGCAGTTTAGCTGGACAGGGGCCCTACGAGCAGTACTTC.

Only a few counts were recorded for this clone. The J gene is TRBJ2-1, the V gene TRBV27, with TRBD2 matching over 13 bases. The V gene's germline CDR1 is MNHEY and CDR2 SMNVEV (reference sequence). The CDR3 spans 20 residues. The ends lost 5 bases at V and 0 bases at J; junction bases unmatched: 13. As DNA, the CDR3 is TGTGCCAGCAGTCCGCTCCCGGGACTAGCGGGATTAAGCTCCTACAATGAGCAGTTCTTC. Translating it yields CASSPLPGLAGLSSYNEQFF.

The chain carries TRBV27 and TRBJ2-7; the D gene is possibly TRBD1 (6 bases). The germline CDR1 and CDR2 sequences are MNHEY and SMNVEV (reference sequence). The CDR3 covers 16 residues. Trimming left V 1 base short and J 3 bases short, with 16 bases between. CDR3 DNA: TGTGCCAGCAGTTTATTACCGACAGGCACGTACTACGAGCAGTACTTC. Translation: CASSLLPTGTYYEQYF.

The chain has TRBV18 and TRBJ2-5; perhaps TRBD1 as D (6 bases). Trimming took off 1 base at V and 3 bases at J, with 12 bases between the two ends. The CDR3 consists of 15 residues. The germline V gene encodes CDR1 KGHSH and CDR2 LQKENI. DNA for the CDR3: TGTGCCAGCTCACCACGAAGCACAGGGAAAGAGACCCAGTACTTC. Translating it yields CASSPRSTGKETQYF.

V gene TRBV5-8 combines with J gene TRBJ2-7; 7 nucleotides match TRBD2. The V and J ends lost 2 bases and 3 bases, in that order; junction bases with no gene match: 8. CDR1 SGHTS and CDR2 YDEGEE come from the germline V gene. The CDR3 runs 15 residues. CDR3: CASSLELAMYYEQYF. CDR3 nucleotides: TGTGCCAGCAGCTTAGAACTAGCGATGTACTACGAGCAGTACTTC.

This clone was counted only a few times. This chain uses TRBV18 with TRBJ2-7; TRBD2 matches 8 bases. The V and J ends lost 0 bases and 6 bases, in that order; junction bases with no gene match: 10. CDR3 length: 16 amino acids. Germline V gives CDR1 KGHSH, CDR2 LQKENI. The CDR3 DNA is TGTGCCAGCTCACCACCGGCTGGGGGCGGGAGGTTCGAGCAGTACTTC. Encoded protein: CASSPPAGGGRFEQYF.

The chain is built from TRBV5-1 and TRBJ2-1; 14 positions match TRBD2. The CDR3 is 15 residues long. Germline V CDR1 and CDR2: SGHRS, YFSETQ. The junction had 12 bases not matched to a gene; V was cut back by 4 bases and J by 15 bases. The CDR3 region has the DNA TGCGCCAGCAGCCTGGGGACTAGCGGGAGCCGAGCCCGGTTCTTC. Its translation is CASSLGTSGSRARFF.

The CDR3 sequence is CASSLSLAGVVETQYF. Here the CDR3 DNA reads TGTGCCAGCAGTTTATCGCTAGCGGGAGTAGTGGAGACCCAGTACTTC. The rearrangement joins TRBV27 to TRBJ2-5, with 10 positions matching TRBD2. This CDR3 comprises 16 residues. After removal of 0 bases from V and 5 bases from J, the junction contained 6 bases not matched to a gene. Germline loops: CDR1 MNHEY, CDR2 SMNVEV (reference sequence).

Only a few counts were recorded for this clone. J is TRBJ2-3 and V is TRBV5-1, with 13 bases identical to TRBD2. CDR1 is SGHRS, CDR2 YFSETQ, per germline. J gave up 0 bases and V 2 bases, and 9 bases lay outside the gene matches. This CDR3 region has 19 residues. CDR3 bases: TGCGCCAGCAGCTTTACTAGCGGGGGGGATATCGCTAGCACAGATACGCAGTATTTT. Translating gives CASSFTSGGDIASTDTQYF.

The genes are TRBV23-1 and TRBJ2-1; D is possibly TRBD1 (5 bases). TRBV23-1 is designated an ORF whose function remains uncertain. The V gene lost 7 bases and the J gene lost 10 bases, with 20 bases spanning the gap. This CDR3 is 14 amino acids long. The CDR3 loop reads CASILIRQGREQFF. DNA for the CDR3: TGCGCCAGCATCCTCATTAGGCAGGGAAGGGAGCAGTTCTTC.

The chain couples TRBV5-1 to TRBJ1-1; 9 nucleotides agree with TRBD1. CDR3 length equals 16 residues. V was clipped by 4 bases and J by 0 bases; unmatched bases: 7. The V gene's germline CDR1 is SGHRS and CDR2 YFSETQ. The DNA of the CDR3 is TGCGCCAGCAGCCCGGCCGGGACAGGGATGAACACTGAAGCTTTCTTT. Encoded protein: CASSPAGTGMNTEAFF.

This rearrangement joins TRBV2 to TRBJ1-2; 8 bases match TRBD1. The CDR3 covers 14 residues. Losses at the gene ends were 4 bases for V and 5 bases for J; bases not matched to a gene: 6. Germline CDR1 reads SNHLY; CDR2 reads FYNNEI. CDR3 sequence: CASSGQGAVYGYTF. The CDR3 nucleotides are TGTGCCAGCAGTGGGCAGGGGGCCGTTTATGGCTACACCTTC.

The rearrangement links TRBV9 to TRBJ2-7; 8 positions agree with TRBD1. The germline CDR1 and CDR2 sequences are SGDLS and YYNGEE. The V gene end was trimmed by 0 bases and the J gene end by 6 bases; junction bases not matched to a gene: 8. This CDR3 is built from 15 residues. CDR3 bases: TGTGCCAGCAGCGTAGAGATTGGACAGGGCGCCGAGCAGTACTTC. Protein: CASSVEIGQGAEQYF.

The chain uses TRBV30 and TRBJ2-1, with TRBD2 matching 7 bases. Germline trimming cut 2 bases from V and 0 bases from J; bases unmatched to any gene: 13. There are 18 residues in the CDR3. Germline CDR1 GTSNPN, CDR2 SVGIG (reference sequence). The CDR3 region is CAWSTLARLRYSYNEQFF. As DNA, the CDR3 is TGTGCCTGGAGTACACTAGCGCGGCTAAGATACTCCTACAATGAGCAGTTCTTC.

This clone appeared once. The rearrangement links TRBV25-1 to TRBJ1-2, with TRBD1 as a possible D gene (5 bases). Germline V lookup: CDR1 MGHDK, CDR2 SYGVNS. V was clipped by 11 bases and J by 4 bases, with 17 bases between them. This CDR3 spans 13 amino acids. The DNA for the CDR3 is TGTGCCGCCCGGAGGGGAGACCCCTATGGCTACACCTTC. This translates into CAARRGDPYGYTF.

The chain links TRBV29-1 to TRBJ2-1; 7 bases match TRBD1. There are 16 residues in the CDR3. The V gene end was trimmed by 3 bases and the J gene end by 2 bases; junction bases not matched to a gene: 10. Germline lookup yields CDR1 SQVTM and CDR2 ANQGSEA. The CDR3 DNA sequence: TGCAGCGTTGAGAACTCCGCGACAGGGACCTACAATGAGCAGTTCTTC. This encodes CSVENSATGTYNEQFF.

The V gene is TRBV6-6, the J gene TRBJ1-1; weak D call: TRBD1 (5 bases). The V gene's germline CDR1 is MNHNY and CDR2 SVGAGI (reference sequence). Trimming took off 5 bases at V and 6 bases at J, with 13 bases between the two ends. The CDR3 has 13 amino acids. Here the CDR3 reads CASSRAGDAEAFF. The CDR3 DNA sequence: TGTGCCAGCAGTAGGGCGGGGGACGCTGAAGCTTTCTTT.